A selection of T cell receptor beta chains follows, all from one sample in a study of OX40 agonist ivuxolimab in advanced cancers. The table came from immunoSEQ multiplex PCR; TCRdb's copy has only in-frame clones and leaves some out. The repertoire holds about 51,000 clones, with over 75% as singletons. Here the sequenced sample was CD4+ or CD8+ T cells sorted from blood, taken in a trial of the OX40 agonist ivuxolimab. The receptor set was obtained from an adult with an advanced solid tumor such as melanoma, head and neck, liver or kidney cancer. CDR3s include the opening cysteine and the closing phenylalanine or tryptophan. The D gene is left open where the match is weak. A clone size is listed for some rows: how often the clone was seen (once, few, many), or a class if it is expanded.

>TRBV4-2|once|TRBD1|TRBJ1-1
TGTGCCAGCAGCCAAGTTCGACAGGGTGTTGAAGCTTTCTTT
CASSQVRQGVEAFF
>TRBV30|few|TRBD1|TRBJ1-6
TGTGCCTCCGGGACAGGGCTAAATTCACCCCTCCACTTT
CASGTGLNSPLHF
>TRBV28|.|.|TRBJ1-2
TGTGCCAGCAGTACTCAAGGTCCCTATGGCTACACCTTC
CASSTQGPYGYTF
>TRBV29-1|.|.|TRBJ1-1
TGCAGCGCCTCGCTAGGGCTGAACACTGAAGCTTTCTTT
CSASLGLNTEAFF
>TRBV25-1|.|.|TRBJ1-3
TGTGCCAGCAGTGACAGGACCGGGACCTTCTCTGGAAACACCATATATTTT
CASSDRTGTFSGNTIYF
>TRBV5-1|.|.|TRBJ1-1
TGCGCCAGCACCCGGGGGCGGGACAACACTGAAGCTTTCTTT
CASTRGRDNTEAFF
>TRBV27|.|TRBD2|TRBJ2-3
TGTGCCAGCAGTTTATGGACCGGGAGGGCCTCAGATACGCAGTATTTT
CASSLWTGRASDTQYF
>TRBV10-3|.|.|TRBJ1-5
TGTGCCATCAGGGACTTAGACAATCAGCCCCAGCATTTT
CAIRDLDNQPQHF
>TRBV30|few|.|TRBJ1-2
TGTGCCTGGAATACGGGCCCTGGGTACACCTTC
CAWNTGPGYTF
>TRBV6-1|.|TRBD2|TRBJ2-7
TGTGCCAGCGTGACTAGCGGGAGCCACGAGCAGTACTTC
CASVTSGSHEQYF
>TRBV5-4|.|TRBD2|TRBJ2-1
TGTGCCAGCAGCCTAAATAGCGGGGTTTACAATGAGCAGTTCTTC
CASSLNSGVYNEQFF
>TRBV5-1|.|.|TRBJ2-7
TGCGCCAGCAGCTTTCAACAGGGCCCCTACGAGCAGTACTTC
CASSFQQGPYEQYF
>TRBV28|.|.|TRBJ2-7
TGTGCCAGCAAATGGTCCGGGGGCCATAGGCGGGAATCGTACTACGAGCAGTACTTC
CASKWSGGHRRESYYEQYF
>TRBV7-9|.|TRBD2|TRBJ2-1
TGTGCCAGCACCGGACTAGCGGGGTACAATGAGCAGTTCTTC
CASTGLAGYNEQFF
>TRBV5-1|once|TRBD2|TRBJ2-1
TGCGCCAGCAGCTTGGGGGGACTAGCGGGATTGTCAGAGCAGTTCTTC
CASSLGGLAGLSEQFF
>TRBV11-3|.|.|TRBJ1-1
TGTGCCAGCAGCTTATCGGGGGGTTCGAACACTGAAGCTTTCTTT
CASSLSGGSNTEAFF
>TRBV11-2|.|TRBD1|TRBJ1-4
TGTGCCAGCAGCTTCGGGCGTCTCGGGCTAACAGGGGTTAATGAAAAACTGTTTTTT
CASSFGRLGLTGVNEKLFF
>TRBV5-1|.|.|TRBJ2-7
TGCGCCAGCAGCCCCGGTGGTAGCGCTAGCTACGAGCAGTACTTC
CASSPGGSASYEQYF
>TRBV7-2|once|TRBD1|TRBJ1-2
TGTGCCAGCAGCTTAGTTGCAGGGGGCGCGGGAGGCTACACCTTC
CASSLVAGGAGGYTF
>TRBV19|once|.|TRBJ1-2
TGTGCCAGTAGTACTGCTTCGGGCTATGGCTACACCTTC
CASSTASGYGYTF
>TRBV2|few|.|TRBJ2-5
TGTGCCAGCAGTGGGGTGGCCCAGTACTTC
CASSGVAQYF
>TRBV14|.|.|TRBJ1-1
TGTGCCAGCAGCCTAATGTGGGGAATGAACACTGAAGCTTTCTTT
CASSLMWGMNTEAFF
>TRBV5-4|.|TRBD2|TRBJ2-7
TGTGCCAGCAGCCCCAGGACTAGCGGGATAAACGAGCAGTACTTC
CASSPRTSGINEQYF
>TRBV28|.|.|TRBJ1-2
TGTGCCAGCAGTTTGAACTATGGCTACACCTTC
CASSLNYGYTF
>TRBV10-3|once|TRBD1|TRBJ2-7
TGTGCCATCAGTAGACAGGGTAACGAGCAGTACTTC
CAISRQGNEQYF
>TRBV5-4|.|.|TRBJ1-2
TGTGCCAGCAGCTTGTTGGATAACTATGGCTACACCTTC
CASSLLDNYGYTF
>TRBV7-8|.|TRBD2|TRBJ2-7
TGTGCCAGCAGCATCGGGACTAGCGTCTACGAGCAGTACTTC
CASSIGTSVYEQYF
>TRBV19|.|.|TRBJ1-1
TGTGCCAGTAGTATATCTAGGGGGACTGAAGCTTTCTTT
CASSISRGTEAFF
>TRBV7-8|.|.|TRBJ1-5
TGTGCCAGCAGCCCTCTCGGGGGCTTCGAAGGTCAGCCCCAGCATTTT
CASSPLGGFEGQPQHF
>TRBV29-1|.|TRBD2|TRBJ2-5
TGCAGCGTTGCTCAGCGGGGGGGGGAGACCCAGTACTTC
CSVAQRGGETQYF